This T cell receptor (beta chain) comes out of a study of blood T cells in healthy people across ages (dated by TCRdb to between 2014 and 2016). As for the study more broadly: In model experiments, template switching captured roughly one uniquely barcoded TCR beta cDNA molecule for every two T cells. Age-related changes in TCR beta repertoire diversity were measured in the study by deep sequencing normalized with unique cDNA molecular identifiers. The donors were divided into four age groups: young (average approximately 16 years), middle-aged (about 39), aged (approximately 59) and long-lived (around 87). Donors of different ages were randomly distributed across sequencing lanes to avoid experimental bias. Using the same blood draw, the study looked at two additional independent replicas of 1 million unique cDNA reads for two donors, one aged 18 to 30 and the other aged 80 or older. Study-wide conclusions, independent of this receptor: Observed TCR beta diversity per million T cells fell roughly linearly with age, and a significant reduction was already apparent by age around 39. The percentage of naive T cells measured by flow cytometry correlated strongly with observed TCR beta diversity. Because the CMV infection status of the donors was unknown, age-related changes in expanded clonotypes may potentially have been confounded. Because profiling used bulk unsorted PBMCs, naive and antigen-experienced compartments could not be compared conclusively. Compared with the aged group, the long-lived group had more naive CD4+ T cells, fewer expanded clones and increased TCR diversity, suggesting age selection. Estimates of total diversity based on one million sequenced T cells were considered lower bounds and underestimates.

The 39 donors, aged about 6 to 95 years, were systemically healthy Caucasian individuals from Russia. Each donor gave around 9 milliliters of peripheral blood, collected into EDTA-treated Vacutainer tubes. PBMCs were isolated by Ficoll-Paque density-gradient centrifugation, with at least 7 million obtained per sample. Total RNA was extracted from PBMCs with Trizol reagent, with at least 5.5 micrograms obtained per sample. For every donor, an aliquot of PBMCs went through flow cytometry to measure the percentages of naive CD45RAhigh/CD27high T cells. In the case of this clonotype: The antigen it recognizes is unknown. Germline is not matched at one junction end, which may reflect a read error.

The library was made by 5' RACE. Sequencing was carried out with an Illumina HiSeq 2500. A second PCR of roughly 7 to 12 cycles was run with a J-beta primer mix and a sample-barcoded 5' primer. A template-switch 5' adaptor carrying 12 random nucleotides introduced a unique molecular identifier onto each TCR beta cDNA molecule. Each sample yielded at least 3 million CDR3-containing paired-end reads. First-strand cDNA was synthesized from all RNA with the Mint cDNA synthesis kit, primed by a TRBC-specific oligonucleotide. Following uracil-DNA glycosylase treatment, all cDNA underwent a first 18-cycle PCR with the universal primers M1SS and BC2_uni_R. In the paper's pipeline: For normalization, 1 million high-quality reads, each with a distinct molecular identifier, were randomly selected from each sample. Instead of being binned into consensus sequences, reads that shared molecular identifiers were thrown out. CDR3 identification, clonotype clustering and error correction used MiTCR with a Q25 quality threshold and the strictest error-elimination algorithm. Lower-bound total TCR beta diversity was estimated with a nonparametric unseen species model using Euler transformation. TCRdb ran its own pipeline on the public reads, namely fastp trimming at Q25 and MiXCR clone calling, and kept in-frame beta chains. Identical CDR3 protein sequences are pooled into one entry, listed with their most common genes and DNA. The V and J calls, along with clone size, are taken from TCRdb and not from the paper's own processing. This sample lists approximately 1.5 million distinct CDR3 sequences; approximately 43% were detected once. Of the sample, about 4.1% falls within the top ten clones.

The CDR3 spans 16 residues, from the cysteine through the phenylalanine. The sequence is cut down to CDR3 DNA, 48 bases in frame from base 1. Reading the germline V gene gives CDR1 SGHTA and CDR2 FQGNSA. The sequencing sample was made of blood. The TCR comes from a woman between 18 and 30 years old in good health. The receptor chain draws on TRBV7-2 and TRBJ1-2; a stretch of 9 junction bases matches TRBD1. The nucleotide sequence reads as follows: TGTGCCGGCAGCTCCTGGGACAGGGAAGTTAACTATGGCTACACCTTC. This translates into CAGSSWDREVNYGYTF.